A single sample is the source of the 10 T cell receptor beta chains below, sequenced in a study of cytomegalovirus exposure and HLA in healthy donors (dated by TCRdb to 2017 to 2019). The library was produced with the immunoSEQ multiplex PCR assay. For the multiplex PCR, a mixture combining 60 forward primers for TCR Vbeta segments and 13 reverse primers for TCR Jbeta segments was used. Drawn from immuneACCESS, this table holds only the in-frame rearrangements with V and J called that TCRdb kept. Clones are partly lost; checked studies trace under half to an unresolved V gene and leave the rest unexplained. The table for this sample lists under 200,000 clones; 68% of them were counted only once. The ten largest make up 1.3% to 1.5% of the sample. Sequencing input: PBMCs. These receptors were taken from a man over 45 in good health and CMV-seronegative.

The genes are TRBV5-1 and TRBJ2-3; tentative D call: TRBD1 (6 bases). This CDR3 region has 15 residues. CDR1 and CDR2 (germline): SGHRS, YFSETQ. V was trimmed by 4 bases and J by 2 bases, leaving 14 bases between them. The CDR3 loop is CASSRGPGVTDTQYF. The CDR3 nucleotides are TGCGCCAGCAGCCGGGGCCCAGGGGTCACAGATACGCAGTATTTT.

The V call is TRBV5-1, the J call TRBJ2-6, with D possibly matching TRBD2 (6 bases). The CDR3 totals 15 residues. CDR1 and CDR2 from the germline V gene are SGHRS and YFSETQ. Trimming stripped 7 bases from V and 4 bases from J, with 15 bases between. CDR3 nucleotide sequence: TGCGCCAGCGCGGGAACGGAGCCCGGGGCCAACGTCCTGACTTTC. As protein: CASAGTEPGANVLTF.

This chain joins TRBV7-8 and TRBJ1-1; the match to TRBD1 covers 11 bases. The J segment lost 4 bases and the V segment lost 5 bases, leaving 6 bases of the junction unmatched. Germline V gene lookup returns CDR1 SGHVS and CDR2 FQNEAQ. CDR3 length: 15 amino acids. The CDR3 region has the DNA TGTGCCAGCAGCACCGGACAGGGGGCGGTCACTGAAGCTTTCTTT. Amino acid sequence: CASSTGQGAVTEAFF.

This rearrangement joins TRBV6-5 to TRBJ1-2; D is unclear. Germline CDR1 MNHEY, CDR2 SVGAGI. The CDR3 has 14 residues. The ends were cut back, 0 bases at V and 4 bases at J, with 9 bases in the middle. The DNA of the CDR3 is TGTGCCAGCAGTTACTCTCAGGCCCCCTATGGCTACACCTTC. Residues: CASSYSQAPYGYTF.

The chain employs TRBV2 and TRBJ2-3; TRBD2 aligns across 11 bases. This CDR3 contains 19 residues. The V segment lost 4 bases and the J segment 3 bases; nucleotides outside the gene matches: 15. Germline values: CDR1 SNHLY, CDR2 FYNNEI. Written as DNA, the CDR3 is TGTGCCAGCAGTGGCCCGGGGGTAGTAGCGGGGGGGCGAACAGATACGCAGTATTTT. This gives the protein CASSGPGVVAGGRTDTQYF.

This clone was counted a single time. This chain connects TRBV7-3 to TRBJ2-1; 9 nucleotides align to TRBD2. The CDR3 contains 15 residues. Per the germline V gene, CDR1 is SGHTA and CDR2 is FQGTGA. The trim removed 5 bases at V and 9 bases at J, leaving 11 bases unmatched. The CDR3 sequence is CASSVGGLAEGEQFF. The CDR3 DNA follows: TGTGCCAGCAGCGTAGGGGGACTAGCTGAGGGTGAGCAGTTCTTC.

The CDR3, as DNA: TGTGCCAGCAGCCCAGTGGGGGGGGGCCTGGATACGCAGTATTTT. This codes for CASSPVGGGLDTQYF. This sequence joins TRBV7-2 and TRBJ2-3; perhaps TRBD2 as D (7 bases). Trimming shortened V by 5 bases and J by 6 bases, and 18 bases separated the two germline ends. This CDR3 has 15 amino acids. Germline V lookup: CDR1 SGHTA, CDR2 FQGNSA.

The V and J genes are TRBV6-1 and TRBJ2-3; 9 nucleotides match TRBD1. This CDR3 comprises 15 residues. Germline CDR1 reads MNHNS; CDR2 reads SASEGT. Germline trimming cut 5 bases from V and 2 bases from J; bases unmatched to any gene: 5. CDR3 in DNA: TGTGCCAGCAGTACAGGGGGCCCTTACACAGATACGCAGTATTTT. It yields the protein CASSTGGPYTDTQYF.

This chain uses TRBV11-1 with TRBJ2-1; 7 nucleotides agree with TRBD2. CDR1 and CDR2 (germline): SGHAT, FQDESV (reference sequence). V lost 1 base and J lost 1; bases outside the gene matches: 1. The length of the CDR3 is 15 residues. CDR3 nucleotide sequence: TGTGCCAGCAGCTTAGTGCGGGGGTCCTACAATGAGCAGTTCTTC. Encoded protein: CASSLVRGSYNEQFF.

This sequence joins TRBV7-2 and TRBJ2-1; no definite D call. The length of the CDR3 is 14 residues. With 5 bases removed from V and 5 bases from J, the gap between germline ends came to 13 bases. Germline lookup yields CDR1 SGHTA and CDR2 FQGNSA. CDR3: CASSARSRDNEQFF. In nucleotides, the CDR3 is TGTGCCAGCAGCGCTAGGTCCCGGGACAATGAGCAGTTCTTC.